Sequencing of this TCR beta chain was carried out in a study of cytomegalovirus exposure and HLA in healthy donors. As concerns this clone: As yet, its antigen is unknown.

The CDR3 has 18 residues. The study, taken as a whole, reports: Across all donors, roughly uniform sequencing depth was an assumption of the presence/absence analyses. The classifier was said to identify cytomegalovirus status with high specificity and sensitivity. Rates of TCR association differed by HLA locus in a later analysis, with DRB1 highest and HLA-C lowest.

The study ran its PCR with 60 Vbeta and 13 Jbeta primers. Assay: immunoSEQ multiplex PCR; the TCRdb copy retains only in-frame clones and omits some. This sample yields fewer than 250,000 clones, of which under 90% are seen a single time; over 1% belongs to the top ten. The sequence was obtained from a human donor in good health. The gene calls are TRBV21-1 and TRBJ2-7; the table's D call of TRBD1 was not tested on the DNA. TRBV21-1 is marked as a pseudogene. Sequences were obtained from PBMCs. CDR3 loop: CASSFRQRDRGLSYEQYF. CDR3 nucleotide sequence: TGTGCCAGCAGCTTCCGGCAAAGGGACAGGGGTCTTTCCTACGAGCAGTACTTC.